A selection of T cell receptor beta chains follows, all from one sample in a study of T cell responses to AZD1222 COVID-19 vaccine. TCRdb's copy holds only in-frame clones and misses some; the assay was immunoSEQ multiplex PCR. The sample holds 40,000 or so clones, 80% to 85% seen once. The sequences come from peripheral blood, collected 28 days after the second AZD1222 dose. These receptors came from an adult who received the AZD1222 COVID-19 vaccine. The CDR3 runs from the conserved cysteine through the conserved F or W. Fields, in order: clone size, J gene, D gene, V gene, CDR3 DNA, CDR3 protein. The D gene is left open where the match is weak. Some rows have no size entry. The others give once, few or many, or a class for an expanded clone.

clone size: .; J gene: TRBJ1-4; D gene: .; V gene: TRBV11-2; CDR3 DNA: TGTGCCAGCGCGCAGGTTGGGGTTGGGGAAAAACTGTTTTTT; CDR3 protein: CASAQVGVGEKLFF
clone size: .; J gene: TRBJ2-3; D gene: TRBD2; V gene: TRBV5-5; CDR3 DNA: TGTGCCAGCAGCGGGGCGGGGGGTGTGACAGATACGCAGTATTTT; CDR3 protein: CASSGAGGVTDTQYF
clone size: .; J gene: TRBJ2-7; D gene: .; V gene: TRBV6-5; CDR3 DNA: TGTGCCAGCAGTTACACGGACTCTACCTACGAGCAGTACTTC; CDR3 protein: CASSYTDSTYEQYF
clone size: .; J gene: TRBJ2-3; D gene: TRBD1; V gene: TRBV7-3; CDR3 DNA: TGTGCCAGCAGCTTCCGACCCCCGACAGGGGCGGGCACAGATACGCAGTATTTT; CDR3 protein: CASSFRPPTGAGTDTQYF
clone size: .; J gene: TRBJ2-1; D gene: TRBD1; V gene: TRBV5-1; CDR3 DNA: TGCGCCAGCAGCTTGGGACAGGGGCACGGACAGAATGAGCAGTTCTTC; CDR3 protein: CASSLGQGHGQNEQFF
clone size: once; J gene: TRBJ1-2; D gene: .; V gene: TRBV7-2; CDR3 DNA: TGTGCCAGCATCCCAATGGGGCGGAACTATGGCTACACCTTC; CDR3 protein: CASIPMGRNYGYTF
clone size: .; J gene: TRBJ1-5; D gene: .; V gene: TRBV5-6; CDR3 DNA: TGTGCCAGCAGCTTCCCCGGATCCAATCAGCCCCAGCATTTT; CDR3 protein: CASSFPGSNQPQHF
clone size: .; J gene: TRBJ2-1; D gene: TRBD2; V gene: TRBV7-3; CDR3 DNA: TGTGCCAGCAGCCCCGGGACTAGCGGGCCTGAAAATGAGCAGTTCTTC; CDR3 protein: CASSPGTSGPENEQFF
clone size: .; J gene: TRBJ2-5; D gene: .; V gene: TRBV6-5; CDR3 DNA: TGTGCCAGCAGCCGAAGGGAGACCCAGTACTTC; CDR3 protein: CASSRRETQYF
clone size: .; J gene: TRBJ1-3; D gene: .; V gene: TRBV19; CDR3 DNA: TGTGCCAGTAGTATTTTCGCGGTGACTGGCTCTGGAAACACCATATATTTT; CDR3 protein: CASSIFAVTGSGNTIYF
clone size: .; J gene: TRBJ2-7; D gene: TRBD1; V gene: TRBV27; CDR3 DNA: TGTGCCAGCAGTTTCGCCTGGGACAGTTCGGGCGAGCAGTACTTC; CDR3 protein: CASSFAWDSSGEQYF
clone size: .; J gene: TRBJ1-5; D gene: TRBD1; V gene: TRBV19; CDR3 DNA: TGTGCCAGTAGTACCCCGGACAGGGCCCCCCTTCAGCCCCAGCATTTT; CDR3 protein: CASSTPDRAPLQPQHF
clone size: .; J gene: TRBJ2-1; D gene: TRBD2; V gene: TRBV5-1; CDR3 DNA: TGCGCCAGCAGCCAAGGACTAGCGGCGAATGAGCAGTTCTTC; CDR3 protein: CASSQGLAANEQFF
clone size: .; J gene: TRBJ1-2; D gene: .; V gene: TRBV28; CDR3 DNA: TGTGCCAGCAGTGATGGACAGAACTATGGCTACACCTTC; CDR3 protein: CASSDGQNYGYTF
clone size: once; J gene: TRBJ1-5; D gene: TRBD1; V gene: TRBV27; CDR3 DNA: TGTGCCAGCAGTAACCGACAGGGAATACAGCCCCAGCATTTT; CDR3 protein: CASSNRQGIQPQHF
clone size: .; J gene: TRBJ2-7; D gene: .; V gene: TRBV10-3; CDR3 DNA: TGTGCCATCAGCGATAGGACGGTGGTTTCCGAGCAGTACTTC; CDR3 protein: CAISDRTVVSEQYF
clone size: .; J gene: TRBJ1-5; D gene: TRBD1; V gene: TRBV9; CDR3 DNA: TGTGCCAGCAGCGCCGGGACAGCCTTCAATCAGCCCCAGCATTTT; CDR3 protein: CASSAGTAFNQPQHF
clone size: .; J gene: TRBJ1-1; D gene: TRBD1; V gene: TRBV19; CDR3 DNA: TGTGCCAGTAGTAGACTATACAGGGGGCGGGACACTGAAGCTTTCTTT; CDR3 protein: CASSRLYRGRDTEAFF
clone size: .; J gene: TRBJ2-2; D gene: .; V gene: TRBV5-5; CDR3 DNA: TGTGCCAGCACGGGACTCCCGACCGGGGAGCTGTTTTTT; CDR3 protein: CASTGLPTGELFF
clone size: once; J gene: TRBJ2-7; D gene: TRBD1; V gene: TRBV5-6; CDR3 DNA: TGTGCCAGCAGCGGCGGGACAGGGCGGACCTACGAGCAGTACTTC; CDR3 protein: CASSGGTGRTYEQYF
clone size: once; J gene: TRBJ1-1; D gene: .; V gene: TRBV6-5; CDR3 DNA: TGTGCCAGCAGTTACTCGACCACGAACACTGAAGCTTTCTTT; CDR3 protein: CASSYSTTNTEAFF
clone size: .; J gene: TRBJ1-5; D gene: .; V gene: TRBV9; CDR3 DNA: TGTGCCAGCAGCGTAGGGTCAGGGAATGGGCAGCAGCCCCAGCATTTT; CDR3 protein: CASSVGSGNGQQPQHF
clone size: .; J gene: TRBJ2-1; D gene: TRBD1; V gene: TRBV10-3; CDR3 DNA: TGTGCCATCAGTGGGGGACAGTACAATGAGCAGTTCTTC; CDR3 protein: CAISGGQYNEQFF
clone size: medium-sized; J gene: TRBJ2-7; D gene: TRBD2; V gene: TRBV4-1; CDR3 DNA: TGCGCCAGCAGCCTCCCAAGGAGCGGGGAATCCTACGAGCAGTACTTC; CDR3 protein: CASSLPRSGESYEQYF
clone size: .; J gene: TRBJ1-5; D gene: .; V gene: TRBV19; CDR3 DNA: TGTGCCAGTAGTCTTCGGGCGGGGAGAAGCAATCAGCCCCAGCATTTT; CDR3 protein: CASSLRAGRSNQPQHF
clone size: once; J gene: TRBJ1-1; D gene: .; V gene: TRBV7-9; CDR3 DNA: TGTGCCAGCAGCCCCGATCCACCCCAGAACACTGAAGCTTTCTTT; CDR3 protein: CASSPDPPQNTEAFF
clone size: few; J gene: TRBJ1-1; D gene: TRBD1; V gene: TRBV6-4; CDR3 DNA: TGTGCCAGCAGACAGGGGCTTACCACTGAAGCTTTCTTT; CDR3 protein: CASRQGLTTEAFF
clone size: .; J gene: TRBJ1-1; D gene: TRBD1; V gene: TRBV28; CDR3 DNA: TGTGCCAGCAGCAAGGACAGGTCCACTGAAGCTTTCTTT; CDR3 protein: CASSKDRSTEAFF
clone size: few; J gene: TRBJ2-3; D gene: .; V gene: TRBV7-9; CDR3 DNA: TGTGCCAGCAGCGACACAGATACGCAGTATTTT; CDR3 protein: CASSDTDTQYF
clone size: once; J gene: TRBJ2-2; D gene: .; V gene: TRBV28; CDR3 DNA: TGTGCCAGCAGCCAATGGGGAAGGGTCACCGGGGAGCTGTTTTTT; CDR3 protein: CASSQWGRVTGELFF
clone size: .; J gene: TRBJ2-1; D gene: TRBD1; V gene: TRBV7-2; CDR3 DNA: TGTGCCAGCAGCCCGACAGGGGTCTCCTACAATGAGCAGTTCTTC; CDR3 protein: CASSPTGVSYNEQFF
clone size: .; J gene: TRBJ1-2; D gene: .; V gene: TRBV28; CDR3 DNA: TGTGCCAGCAGCCAGCGGGGTATGGACTATGGCTACACCTTC; CDR3 protein: CASSQRGMDYGYTF
clone size: .; J gene: TRBJ1-6; D gene: TRBD1; V gene: TRBV7-9; CDR3 DNA: TGTGCCAGCAGCGACAGGGGGCGAGGTTCACCCCTCCACTTT; CDR3 protein: CASSDRGRGSPLHF
clone size: few; J gene: TRBJ1-1; D gene: .; V gene: TRBV27; CDR3 DNA: TGTGCCAGCAAACTCTTGGGGGTTAAAAGTGAAGCTTTCTTT; CDR3 protein: CASKLLGVKSEAFF
clone size: .; J gene: TRBJ2-3; D gene: TRBD2; V gene: TRBV27; CDR3 DNA: TGTGCCAGCAGTTCATACCCCGGGACTAGCGGGGTGTCACAGTATTTT; CDR3 protein: CASSSYPGTSGVSQYF
clone size: once; J gene: TRBJ1-1; D gene: .; V gene: TRBV6-5; CDR3 DNA: TGTGCCAGCAGCCTAGGGGGGATGAACACTGAAGCTTTCTTT; CDR3 protein: CASSLGGMNTEAFF
clone size: .; J gene: TRBJ2-7; D gene: .; V gene: TRBV19; CDR3 DNA: TGTGCCACCACCCCGGGGGCGTCCTACGAGCAGTACTTC; CDR3 protein: CATTPGASYEQYF
clone size: .; J gene: TRBJ1-1; D gene: .; V gene: TRBV27; CDR3 DNA: TGTGCCAGCAGTTTAGCGGACCCGATGGGTTACACTGAAGCTTTCTTT; CDR3 protein: CASSLADPMGYTEAFF
clone size: .; J gene: TRBJ2-4; D gene: .; V gene: TRBV7-8; CDR3 DNA: TGTGCCAGCAGCCCGCTGGGGTCGGCGGTAGCCAAAAACATTCAGTACTTC; CDR3 protein: CASSPLGSAVAKNIQYF
clone size: .; J gene: TRBJ1-1; D gene: .; V gene: TRBV29-1; CDR3 DNA: TGCAGCGTTGACTCGGGGGAAGCTTTCTTT; CDR3 protein: CSVDSGEAFF
clone size: .; J gene: TRBJ2-3; D gene: TRBD1; V gene: TRBV19; CDR3 DNA: TGTGCCAGTAATCCGGGACAGGGCCCAGATACGCAGTATTTT; CDR3 protein: CASNPGQGPDTQYF
clone size: .; J gene: TRBJ1-1; D gene: .; V gene: TRBV9; CDR3 DNA: TGTGCCAGCAGCGTAGGAGTGGGGATACAGGAAGACACTGAAGCTTTCTTT; CDR3 protein: CASSVGVGIQEDTEAFF
clone size: .; J gene: TRBJ2-5; D gene: .; V gene: TRBV5-1; CDR3 DNA: TGCGCCAGCAGCTTCACGGAGACCCAGTACTTC; CDR3 protein: CASSFTETQYF
clone size: few; J gene: TRBJ1-2; D gene: .; V gene: TRBV5-4; CDR3 DNA: TGTGCCAGCAGCCGAGCTCCGGGTAACTATGGCTACACCTTC; CDR3 protein: CASSRAPGNYGYTF
clone size: .; J gene: TRBJ1-2; D gene: .; V gene: TRBV29-1; CDR3 DNA: TGCAGCGTTGTGGGGGGCAACTATGGCTACACCTTC; CDR3 protein: CSVVGGNYGYTF
clone size: .; J gene: TRBJ1-1; D gene: .; V gene: TRBV19; CDR3 DNA: TGTGCCAGTAGTATTAGCAGCATGAACACTGAAGCTTTCTTT; CDR3 protein: CASSISSMNTEAFF
clone size: few; J gene: TRBJ1-3; D gene: TRBD1; V gene: TRBV7-9; CDR3 DNA: TGTGCCAGCAGCTCAGACAGGGGACAAGGAAACACCATATATTTT; CDR3 protein: CASSSDRGQGNTIYF
clone size: .; J gene: TRBJ1-2; D gene: .; V gene: TRBV6-5; CDR3 DNA: TGTGCCAGCAGTTACTTCTCGGCAGGGAACTATGGCTACACCTTC; CDR3 protein: CASSYFSAGNYGYTF
clone size: .; J gene: TRBJ1-2; D gene: .; V gene: TRBV7-2; CDR3 DNA: TGTGCCAGCAGCTTAAGTACAGGCTATGGCTACACCTTC; CDR3 protein: CASSLSTGYGYTF
clone size: .; J gene: TRBJ2-1; D gene: TRBD1; V gene: TRBV5-1; CDR3 DNA: TGCGCCAGCAGCCCGAGACAGGGGGCCTTTGGTTCCTACAATGAGCAGTTCTTC; CDR3 protein: CASSPRQGAFGSYNEQFF
clone size: few; J gene: TRBJ2-3; D gene: .; V gene: TRBV11-2; CDR3 DNA: TGTGCCAGCAGCTTATTGAGAGATACGCAGTATTTT; CDR3 protein: CASSLLRDTQYF
clone size: .; J gene: TRBJ2-5; D gene: TRBD2; V gene: TRBV11-2; CDR3 DNA: TGTGCCAGCAGCTTATCCTTACGGGGGGTCCAAGAGACCCAGTACTTC; CDR3 protein: CASSLSLRGVQETQYF
clone size: .; J gene: TRBJ2-1; D gene: .; V gene: TRBV5-8; CDR3 DNA: TGTGCCAGCAGCCCCCGGACAGTAAGGTCCAATGAGCAGTTCTTC; CDR3 protein: CASSPRTVRSNEQFF
clone size: .; J gene: TRBJ1-4; D gene: .; V gene: TRBV3-1/TRBV3-2; CDR3 DNA: TGTGCCAGCAGCCAAGTGGACAGAGCTAATGAAAAACTGTTTTTT; CDR3 protein: CASSQVDRANEKLFF
clone size: few; J gene: TRBJ1-6; D gene: .; V gene: TRBV10-3; CDR3 DNA: TGTGCCATCAGTCTTCAAGGGGATTCACCCCTCCACTTT; CDR3 protein: CAISLQGDSPLHF
clone size: .; J gene: TRBJ1-2; D gene: .; V gene: TRBV7-6; CDR3 DNA: TGTGCCAGCAGCGCATCTCGGGGCCTTATTCGAGGATCTGTCTACACCTTC; CDR3 protein: CASSASRGLIRGSVYTF
clone size: once; J gene: TRBJ1-1; D gene: .; V gene: TRBV5-4; CDR3 DNA: TGTGCCAGCAGCCCAGGACGATCCGGGGCCCTTCTAGAAGCTTTCTTT; CDR3 protein: CASSPGRSGALLEAFF
clone size: .; J gene: TRBJ2-7; D gene: TRBD2; V gene: TRBV7-2; CDR3 DNA: TGTGCCAGCAGCTTACAAGGGACGGGCGGGGGGACCTACGAGCAGTACTTC; CDR3 protein: CASSLQGTGGGTYEQYF
clone size: .; J gene: TRBJ2-5; D gene: .; V gene: TRBV5-4; CDR3 DNA: TGTGCCAGCAGCTTGGTGTCAGGGCAAGAGACCCAGTACTTC; CDR3 protein: CASSLVSGQETQYF